According to its frequency, the clone carrying this T cell receptor beta chain is medium-sized. Its matching antigen is unknown. The data stem from a study of CXCR3-negative and CXCR3-positive naive CD8 T cells. Points from the study as a whole: A higher hydrophobicity marked the TRB CDR3s of CXCR3-positive naive cells versus CXCR3-negative naive cells. Fresh PBMCs went into most assays, and CXCR3 expression partly declined after cryopreservation. Memory CD8+ cells showed much lower diversity, while both naive subsets displayed comparably high diversity.

The libraries of TRB cDNA were constructed through 5' RACE using UMI labels. Using the 5' RACE reads, TCRdb records one entry per CDR3 protein without DNA. The table gives some 60,000 distinct CDR3 sequences; the top ten clones make up 0.5% to 0.55% of it. The CDR3 sequence is 12 residues long. Germline lookup yields CDR1 SQVTM and CDR2 ANQGSEA. The V call is TRBV29-1, the J call TRBJ1-2; absent DNA, TCRdb's TRBD1 call cannot be checked. The clonotype originates from a human donor in good health. Some clones in this sample may be carry-over from other donors' samples. Source material: naive CXCR3+ CD8+ T cells from blood. The subset denotes: CD45RO-CCR7+CD27+CD95- naive CD8+ T cells expressing CXCR3 (TNR3+). The CDR3 protein is CSVYGGRNGYTF.